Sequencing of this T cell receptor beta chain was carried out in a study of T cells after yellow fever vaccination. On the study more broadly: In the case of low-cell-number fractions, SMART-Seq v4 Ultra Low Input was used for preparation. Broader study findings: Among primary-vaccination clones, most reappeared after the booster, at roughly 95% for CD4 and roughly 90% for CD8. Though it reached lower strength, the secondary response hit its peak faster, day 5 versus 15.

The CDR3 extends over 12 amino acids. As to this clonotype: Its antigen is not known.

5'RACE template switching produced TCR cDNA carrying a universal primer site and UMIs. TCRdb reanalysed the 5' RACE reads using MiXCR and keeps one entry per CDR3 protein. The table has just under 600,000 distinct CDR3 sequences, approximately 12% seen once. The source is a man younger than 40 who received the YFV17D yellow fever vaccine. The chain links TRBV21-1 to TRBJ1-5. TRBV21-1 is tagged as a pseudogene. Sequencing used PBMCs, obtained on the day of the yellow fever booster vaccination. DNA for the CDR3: TGTGCCAGCAGCCCGCGGTTTCAGCCCCAGCATTTT. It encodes CASSPRFQPQHF.